Listed here is a single TCR beta chain. All enrollees were roughly 18 to 89 years old and from under 25 US areas. Participants had their cohort set by participant-reported clinical history. In the original processing: Nucleated cell number was recorded as an estimate derived from reference gene primer amplification. Profiling relied on immunoSEQ multiplex PCR, and the TCRdb table lists in-frame clones only, not all of them. The V and J calls and clone size come from that table; D and trimming were worked out from the DNA. Among 200,000 to 250,000 clones listed, 86% were seen once. Germline V CDR1 and CDR2: MNHEY, SMNVEV (reference sequence). The CDR3 runs to 13 residues. Trimming took 5 bases from V and 5 from J; bases not matched to a gene: 2. The data belong to a study of blood T cell repertoires in COVID-19. Turning to the study itself: Whether acute or convalescent, the COVID-19 samples came from the United States, Italy and Spain.

The chain carries TRBV27 and TRBJ2-1; 8 nucleotides agree with TRBD1. The sample comprised PBMCs or T cells enriched from blood (not recorded which). This clonotype was obtained from a woman in her 50s who had recovered from COVID-19. CDR3 sequence (DNA): TGTGCCAGCAGTGACAGGGGCCACAATGAGCAGTTCTTC. Protein sequence: CASSDRGHNEQFF.